Listed below are T cell receptor beta chains from one sample, sequenced in a study of shared clonotypes between healthy human individuals. Libraries were prepared by immunoSEQ multiplex PCR; TCRdb keeps only in-frame clonotypes and omits some of them. The table has about 600,000 clones, almost 97% seen once. The sequencing input was naive CD4+ T cells sorted from blood. The receptors originated from a woman under 40 in good health. Each CDR3 is given with its conserved first and last residue. D genes are given only for firm matches. Clone size is stated in some rows and not others, as once, few, many or a class when expanded.

D gene,V gene,clone size,J gene,CDR3 DNA,CDR3 protein
TRBD1,TRBV28,-,TRBJ1-2,TGTGCCAGCACCGTGACAGGGAGGTGGGATGGCTACACCTTC,CASTVTGRWDGYTF
-,TRBV6-5,-,TRBJ2-7,TGTGCCAGCAGCCTCGGGCTCTCGAGCTCCTACGAGCAGTACTTC,CASSLGLSSSYEQYF
-,TRBV5-1,-,TRBJ1-2,TGCGCCAGCAGCTTGGAATTCAGGGCAACTTTTTCGGGCTACACCTTC,CASSLEFRATFSGYTF
-,TRBV6-1,-,TRBJ2-7,TGTGCCAGCAGTATAACCGGGACGGTCTCCTACGAGCAGTACTTC,CASSITGTVSYEQYF
-,TRBV2,-,TRBJ1-5,TGTGCCAGCAGTGACAGCAATCAGCCCCAGCATTTT,CASSDSNQPQHF
TRBD1,TRBV5-1,-,TRBJ2-7,TGCGCCAGCAGCTTACCGGGACAGGGGCTCGAGCAGTACTTC,CASSLPGQGLEQYF
-,TRBV12-2,-,TRBJ2-7,TGTGCAAGTCGCTCTGGACAGGGGGCCCCCGGCAGCTACGAGCAGTACTTC,CASRSGQGAPGSYEQYF
-,TRBV19,-,TRBJ2-3,TGTGCCAGTAGAGATAGCGGTTCTAGAGATACGCAGTATTTT,CASRDSGSRDTQYF
-,TRBV15,-,TRBJ1-4,TGTGCCACCAGCAGGGGTAGGGCTAATGAAAAACTGTTTTTT,CATSRGRANEKLFF
-,TRBV7-9,-,TRBJ1-2,TGTGCCAGCAGCCCGCCCCCGCCGCCAGTTGCCTATGGCTACACCTTC,CASSPPPPPVAYGYTF
-,TRBV19,-,TRBJ1-4,TGTGCCAGTAGGCGGGGAGCCTTACAAAATGAAAAACTGTTTTTT,CASRRGALQNEKLFF
-,TRBV27,-,TRBJ1-5,TGTGCCAGCAGTTACAATACGGGTGGGGATCAGCCCCAGCATTTT,CASSYNTGGDQPQHF
-,TRBV2,-,TRBJ2-2,TGTGCCAGCAAACTAGAGCACACCGGGGAGCTGTTTTTT,CASKLEHTGELFF
TRBD2,TRBV6-6,-,TRBJ2-7,TGTGCCAGCAGTTACTCAGGGACTAGCGGGAGCGAGCAGTACTTC,CASSYSGTSGSEQYF
-,TRBV28,-,TRBJ2-7,TGTGCCAGCAGACAAGTGGGCTACGAGCAGTACTTC,CASRQVGYEQYF
TRBD2,TRBV11-2,-,TRBJ2-1,TGTGCCAGCAGCTTAGGGGGACTAGCGGGATCAGGGGCTGAGCAGTTCTTC,CASSLGGLAGSGAEQFF
TRBD1,TRBV15,-,TRBJ1-1,TGTGCCACCAGCGGCCCGGGGACAGAAAACACTGAAGCTTTCTTT,CATSGPGTENTEAFF
TRBD1,TRBV19,-,TRBJ1-5,TGTGCCAGTAGTATGTCGTCAGGGGGTAATCAGCCCCAGCATTTT,CASSMSSGGNQPQHF
-,TRBV7-2,-,TRBJ2-3,TGTGCCAGCAGCCCCGACAGGGATACGCAGTATTTT,CASSPDRDTQYF
-,TRBV5-1,-,TRBJ2-2,TGCGCCAGCGGGAGTGGGGGAGTAAACACCGGGGAGCTGTTTTTT,CASGSGGVNTGELFF
-,TRBV18,once,TRBJ1-5,TGTGCCAGCTCAATCACAGGGAGCAATCAGCCCCAGCATTTT,CASSITGSNQPQHF
TRBD1,TRBV5-4,-,TRBJ2-5,TGTGCCAGCAGACGGGACAGCGAATTTCAAGAGACCCAGTACTTC,CASRRDSEFQETQYF
TRBD2,TRBV25-1,once,TRBJ2-2,TGTGCCAGCAGTGGATTCGGGGGGGCCGACACCGGGGAGCTGTTTTTT,CASSGFGGADTGELFF
TRBD2,TRBV4-1,-,TRBJ2-3,TGCGCCAGCAGCCCCACTCCACTAGCGGGAGACACAGATACGCAGTATTTT,CASSPTPLAGDTDTQYF
TRBD2,TRBV4-1,-,TRBJ2-6,TGCGCCAGCAGCCAACGGGAAACTAGCGGGACGCCTGGGGCCAACGTCCTGACTTTC,CASSQRETSGTPGANVLTF
TRBD1,TRBV7-2,-,TRBJ1-1,TGTGCCAGCAGCTTAGTCGCACAACCGGGACAGACGAACACTGAAGCTTTCTTT,CASSLVAQPGQTNTEAFF
TRBD1,TRBV6-5,-,TRBJ2-2,TGTGCCAGCAGTTCAGACAGGGTCGGGGAGCTGTTTTTT,CASSSDRVGELFF
-,TRBV5-5,-,TRBJ2-2,TGTGCCAGCAACCGGCAAGATTTGAACACCGGGGAGCTGTTTTTT,CASNRQDLNTGELFF
-,TRBV28,-,TRBJ1-3,TGTGCCAGCAGTACTCTCAGACAGATAGGAAACACCATATATTTT,CASSTLRQIGNTIYF
TRBD2,TRBV29-1,-,TRBJ2-3,TGCAGCGCGCGACTAGCGAAAGATACGCAGTATTTT,CSARLAKDTQYF
TRBD2,TRBV18,-,TRBJ2-7,TGTGCCAGCTCACCCCCTAGCGGGAGCTACGAGCAGTACTTC,CASSPPSGSYEQYF
-,TRBV18,-,TRBJ2-1,TGTGCCAGCTCACCAATGAACGCCCAAAAGCAGTTCTTC,CASSPMNAQKQFF
-,TRBV18,-,TRBJ2-7,TGTGCCAGCTCAATTATGGACATAGGGGCACCCTACGAGCAGTACTTC,CASSIMDIGAPYEQYF